This T cell receptor beta chain was sequenced during a study of blood T cell repertoires in COVID-19. About the study: The analysed material was cDNA or gDNA that came from T cells, B-cell-depleted T cells, or PBMCs.

V gave up 3 bases and J gave up 0 bases, with 9 bases separating them. CDR3 length equals 14 residues. The germline gives CDR1 SGHKS, CDR2 YYEKEE (reference sequence). Original analysis: The authors estimated nucleated cell counts from reference gene primer amplification. TCRdb keeps only in-frame clones here, not all; method: immunoSEQ multiplex PCR. The V and J calls and clone size come from that table; D and trimming were worked out from the DNA. The data contain roughly 60,000 clones, roughly 82% of them singletons. Material: peripheral blood. This rearrangement joins TRBV5-5 to TRBJ1-1; D is unresolved. This clonotype was sampled from a woman aged 55-75 years with acute or convalescent COVID-19. The CDR3 is CASSSLSMNTEAFF. The CDR3 region has the DNA TGTGCCAGCAGCTCACTTTCGATGAACACTGAAGCTTTCTTT. The variable domain in full, with the rest retrieved from reference TRBV5-5 and TRBJ1-1, is DAGVTQSPTHLIKTRGQQVTLRCSPISGHKSVSWYQQVLGQGPQFIFQYYEKEERGRGNFPDRFSARQFPNYSSELNVNALLLGDSALYLCASSSLSMNTEAFFGQGTRLTVV.